This T cell receptor (beta chain) is from a study of T cells in Graves' hyperthyroidism and ophthalmopathy. Study details: Peripheral blood was collected at initial diagnosis, before any treatment. General study results and limits: Stable hyperthyroidism and ophthalmopathy were separated using 13 V-J signatures.

Template material for amplifying TCR beta CDR3 regions consisted of RNA transcripts. A first-round RT-PCR of the TCR CDR3 used the HTBI primer set. TCRdb re-called the multiplex PCR reads through MiXCR, storing one row per CDR3 protein. The table has more than 500,000 distinct CDR3 sequences, 14% seen once. This CDR3 has 14 amino acids. The V gene lost 1 base and the J gene lost 6 bases, with 10 bases spanning the gap. Per the germline V gene, CDR1 is SGDLS and CDR2 is YYNGEE. This clonotype was seen a handful of times. Its antigen is not identified. The hyperthyroidism patients had all been newly diagnosed, and their disease duration was under 2 months. Their ages ranged from 18 to 65 years. Used for diagnoses were clinical symptoms, serum thyroxine and TRAb, thyroid ultrasound and orbital computed tomography.

The TCR sequence derives from a woman aged 40 to 55 with Graves' hyperthyroidism. V and J are TRBV9 and TRBJ2-2; D tentatively fits TRBD1 or TRBD2 (5 bases each). Sequencing was done on a sample of blood. The CDR3 bases are TGTGCCAGCAGCGTATTCGAGGGGTCCGGGGAGCTGTTTTTT. Its translation is CASSVFEGSGELFF.